The 17 T cell receptor beta chains presented below share a single source sample, sequenced in a study of sequential checkpoint blockade in melanoma. Treatment noted: randomized to nivolumab then ipilimumab (arm A) or the reverse (arm B). Profiling relied on immunoSEQ multiplex PCR, and the TCRdb table lists in-frame clones only, not all of them. Here the sample spans 30,000 to 45,000 clones, approximately 90% being singletons. Sequences were derived from CD8+ T cells sorted from blood (inferred from file names), sampled from a patient given nivolumab and ipilimumab in sequence. These receptors all come from a human donor with melanoma.

This chain uses TRBV6-6 with TRBJ2-1, with D perhaps TRBD2 (6 bases). This CDR3 is 13 amino acids long. Germline CDR1 reads MNHNY; CDR2 reads SVGAGI (reference sequence). V was pared by 6 bases and J by 7 bases, with 13 bases between. The CDR3 reads CASRDYLGNEQFF. CDR3 sequence (DNA): TGTGCCAGCAGGGACTACTTAGGGAATGAGCAGTTCTTC.

The chain combines TRBV5-4 with TRBJ2-7, with D tentatively TRBD1 (7 bases). With 4 bases removed from V and 5 bases from J, the gap between germline ends came to 25 bases. CDR1 and CDR2 (germline): SGHNT, YYREEE (reference sequence). This CDR3 is 17 amino acids long. The CDR3 DNA reads as TGTGCCAGCAGCGGACTAATTTGTGGGGACAGAAGAAACGAGCAGTACGTC. Translation: CASSGLICGDRRNEQYV.

The chain's CDR3 is CAISGLAEETQYF. CDR3 in DNA: TGTGCCATCTCGGGACTAGCGGAAGAGACCCAGTACTTC. The chain couples TRBV2 to TRBJ2-5, with TRBD2 matching 11 bases. The CDR3 runs to 13 residues. V was pared by 10 bases and J by 3 bases, with 4 bases of the junction left unmatched. The germline V gene encodes CDR1 SNHLY and CDR2 FYNNEI.

The CDR3 sequence is CASSESFGNRGWHGYTF. The CDR3 nucleotides read TGCGCCAGCAGTGAGTCGTTTGGTAACAGGGGATGGCATGGCTACACCTTC. The chain combines TRBV10-2 with TRBJ1-2; TRBD1 matches at 7 bases. The CDR3 is 17 amino acids. CDR1 WSHSY and CDR2 SAAADI come from the germline V gene. V lost 0 bases to trimming and J lost 6 bases; unmatched junction nucleotides: 13.

The chain recombines TRBV27 with TRBJ2-3; TRBD2 matches at 8 bases. V lost 7 bases and J lost 0; bases outside the gene matches: 15. CDR3 length: 18 amino acids. Germline lookup yields CDR1 MNHEY and CDR2 SMNVEV (reference sequence). CDR3 nucleotides: TGTGCCAGCATAGGTCACAGCGGGAGAGACCCTAGCACAGATACGCAGTATTTT. This encodes CASIGHSGRDPSTDTQYF.

This chain connects TRBV7-9 to TRBJ2-7; D remains ambiguous. The CDR3 totals 13 residues. The germline CDR1 and CDR2 sequences are SEHNR and FQNEAQ (reference sequence). V lost 4 bases to trimming and J lost 0 bases, with 7 bases between them. The chain's CDR3 is CASSSQISYEQYF. The CDR3 coding sequence is TGTGCCAGCAGCTCACAGATCTCCTACGAGCAGTACTTC. Drawing the rest from reference TRBV7-9 and TRBJ2-7, the complete variable domain is DTGVSQNPRHKITKRGQNVTFRCDPISEHNRLYWYRQTLGQGPEFLTYFQNEAQLEKSRLLSDRFSAERPKGSFSTLEIQRTEQGDSAMYLCASSSQISYEQYFGPGTRLTVT.

The chain uses TRBV7-3 and TRBJ2-1, with 14 bases lining up with TRBD2. V lost 5 bases to trimming and J lost 4 bases; unmatched junction nucleotides: 10. The CDR3 contains 18 residues. Germline CDR1 and CDR2: SGHTA and FQGTGA. In DNA, the CDR3 is TGTGCCAGCAGCCCCGGACTAGCGGGAGGCTTGAGGTACAATGAGCAGTTCTTC. It encodes CASSPGLAGGLRYNEQFF.

The chain combines TRBV28 with TRBJ2-5, with 10 bases fitting TRBD2. The J call may not be correct, given that the DNA end is closer to TRBJ2-7. CDR1 MDHEN and CDR2 SYDVKM come from the germline V gene. The CDR3 has 14 amino acids. CDR3 region: CASSQREGRNEQYF. The CDR3 DNA reads TGTGCCAGCAGTCAGCGGGAGGGCCGCAACGAGCAGTACTTC.

This clone was seen just once. The CDR3 region is CASSGSTGQETQYF. The CDR3 DNA reads as TGCGCCAGCAGCGGATCGACAGGTCAAGAGACCCAGTACTTC. This sequence joins TRBV5-1 and TRBJ2-5, with D possibly being TRBD1 (6 bases). The V end lost 4 bases, the J end lost 2 bases, and 12 bases lay between the germline ends. Germline CDR1 is SGHRS and CDR2 is YFSETQ. This CDR3 comprises 14 residues. The full variable domain, with the rest looked up from reference TRBV5-1 and TRBJ2-5, is KAGVTQTPRYLIKTRGQQVTLSCSPISGHRSVSWYQQTPGQGLQFLFEYFSETQRNKGNFPGRFSGRQFSNSRSEMNVSTLELGDSALYLCASSGSTGQETQYFGPGTRLLVL.

The V call is TRBV6-5, the J call TRBJ2-2; 13 positions match TRBD2. The germline CDR1 and CDR2 sequences are MNHEY and SVGAGI. Trimming removed 5 bases from V and 6 bases from J; junction bases left unmatched: 3. The CDR3 contains 15 residues. The CDR3 region has the DNA TGTGCCAGCAGTGGACTAGCGGGAGTACCCGGGGAGCTGTTTTTT. It translates to CASSGLAGVPGELFF.

The rearrangement joins TRBV28 to TRBJ1-1; D ambiguous. The V and J ends lost 1 base and 3 bases respectively, with 6 bases between them. The CDR3 consists of 13 residues. Germline V gene sequence: CDR1 MDHEN, CDR2 SYDVKM. In DNA form, the CDR3 reads TGTGCCAGCAGTTTATTGCGAGACACTGAAGCTTTCTTT. Its translation: CASSLLRDTEAFF.

The V and J genes are TRBV14 and TRBJ2-7; a weak D match, TRBD2 (7 bases). The germline V gene encodes CDR1 SGHDN and CDR2 FVKESK. The CDR3 has 14 residues. V lost 10 bases, J lost 4 bases, and 20 bases lay in between. The CDR3 region has the DNA TGTGCCACCGACCCGCTGGGGGGGCCGTACGAGCAGTACGTC. Its translation is CATDPLGGPYEQYV.

The chain links TRBV7-9 to TRBJ2-1; 9 nucleotides line up with TRBD2. The J segment lost 4 bases and the V segment lost 5 bases, leaving 9 bases of the junction unmatched. Germline V gives CDR1 SEHNR, CDR2 FQNEAQ (reference sequence). CDR3 length equals 16 residues. CDR3: CASSHVAGAVYNEQFF. The CDR3 nucleotides are TGTGCCAGCAGCCACGTAGCGGGAGCGGTGTACAATGAGCAGTTCTTC.

In this sample, this clone turned up once. The rearrangement links TRBV11-2 to TRBJ1-5; 9 bases are a match to TRBD1. Unmatched junction bases numbered 1, after V lost 3 bases and J lost 4 bases. Per germline, CDR1 SGHAT and CDR2 FQNNGV. This CDR3 is 14 amino acids long. DNA for the CDR3: TGTGCCAGCAGCTTGACAGGGGGAAATCAGCCCCAGCATTTT. This encodes CASSLTGGNQPQHF.

V and J are TRBV4-3 and TRBJ2-7; 9 bases are shared with TRBD1. This CDR3 has 14 residues. Per germline, CDR1 LGHNA and CDR2 YSLEER. The V segment lost 5 bases and the J segment 7 bases; nucleotides outside the gene matches: 9. The CDR3 sequence is CASSVHRGPREQYV. In DNA, the CDR3 is TGCGCCAGCAGCGTTCACAGGGGGCCTCGGGAGCAGTACGTC.

The chain combines TRBV27 with TRBJ2-1; 9 nucleotides align to TRBD2. With V trimmed by 6 bases and J by 9 bases, 9 bases remained unmatched. Germline CDR1 and CDR2: MNHEY and SMNVEV (reference sequence). The CDR3 is made up of 14 amino acids. In nucleotides, the CDR3 is TGTGCCAGCAGATGGACTAGCGTATCAGGTGAGCAGTTCTTC. This sequence encodes CASRWTSVSGEQFF.

This sequence joins TRBV19 and TRBJ2-1; 10 positions agree with TRBD2. The CDR3 has 16 residues. The V and J ends lost 2 bases and 0 bases, in that order; junction bases with no gene match: 1. Germline V gives CDR1 LNHDA, CDR2 SQIVND (reference sequence). The DNA of the CDR3 is TGTGCCAGTAGTATAACTAGCGGGGCCTCCTACAATGAGCAGTTCTTC. This translates into CASSITSGASYNEQFF.